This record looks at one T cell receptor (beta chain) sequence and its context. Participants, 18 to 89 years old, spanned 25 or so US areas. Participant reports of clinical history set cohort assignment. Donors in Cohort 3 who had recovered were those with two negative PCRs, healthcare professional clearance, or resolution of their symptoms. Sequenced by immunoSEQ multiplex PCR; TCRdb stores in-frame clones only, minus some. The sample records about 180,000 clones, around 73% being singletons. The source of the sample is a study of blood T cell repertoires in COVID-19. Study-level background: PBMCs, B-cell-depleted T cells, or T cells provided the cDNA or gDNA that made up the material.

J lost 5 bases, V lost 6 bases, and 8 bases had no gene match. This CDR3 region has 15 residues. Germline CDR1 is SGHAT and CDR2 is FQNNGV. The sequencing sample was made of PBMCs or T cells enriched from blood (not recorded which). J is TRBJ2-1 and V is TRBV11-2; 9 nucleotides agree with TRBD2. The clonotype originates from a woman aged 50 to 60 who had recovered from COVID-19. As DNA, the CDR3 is TGTGCCAGCAGTAGGGCGACTAGCGGAGACAATGAGCAGTTCTTC. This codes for CASSRATSGDNEQFF.